This TCR beta chain comes out of a study of control samples from healthy donors and cancer patients. Method: immunoSEQ multiplex PCR; TCRdb's copy keeps in-frame clones and lacks some. This table has about 82,000 clones, more than 70% appearing once. J lost 4 bases, V lost 6 bases, and 9 bases had no gene match. Germline V lookup: CDR1 MNHEY, CDR2 SVGAGI. The CDR3 has 15 amino acids. Material: blood. The source is a man in his fifties or sixties in good health. V is TRBV6-5 and J is TRBJ1-5; 7 nucleotides align to TRBD1. CDR3 in amino acids: CASSLTIRGNQPQHF. The CDR3 DNA is TGTGCCAGCAGCCTTACTATCAGGGGGAATCAGCCCCAGCATTTT.